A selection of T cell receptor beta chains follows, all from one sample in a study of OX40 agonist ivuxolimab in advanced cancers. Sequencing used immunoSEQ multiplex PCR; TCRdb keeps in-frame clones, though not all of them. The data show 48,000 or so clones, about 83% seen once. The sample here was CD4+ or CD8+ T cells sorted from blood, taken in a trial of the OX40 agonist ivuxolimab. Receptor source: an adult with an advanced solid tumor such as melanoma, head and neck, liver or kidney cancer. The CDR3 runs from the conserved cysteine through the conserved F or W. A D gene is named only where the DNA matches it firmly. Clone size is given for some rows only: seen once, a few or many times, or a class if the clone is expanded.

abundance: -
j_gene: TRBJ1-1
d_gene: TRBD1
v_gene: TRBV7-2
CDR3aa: CASTHRGRDTEAFF
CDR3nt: TGTGCCAGCACTCATAGGGGGCGGGACACTGAAGCTTTCTTT

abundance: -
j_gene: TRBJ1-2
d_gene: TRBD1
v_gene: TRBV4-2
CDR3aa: CASSQDRRTGWDGYTF
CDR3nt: TGTGCCAGCAGCCAAGATAGAAGGACAGGGTGGGATGGCTACACCTTC

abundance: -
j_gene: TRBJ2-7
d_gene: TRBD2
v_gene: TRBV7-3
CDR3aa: CASSSNGAGGGEQYF
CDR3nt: TGTGCCAGCAGCTCTAACGGTGCAGGCGGGGGAGAGCAGTACTTC

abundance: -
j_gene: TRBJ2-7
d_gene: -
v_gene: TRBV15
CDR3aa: CATAEEGERYEQYF
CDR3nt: TGTGCCACCGCAGAGGAGGGGGAGCGTTACGAGCAGTACTTC

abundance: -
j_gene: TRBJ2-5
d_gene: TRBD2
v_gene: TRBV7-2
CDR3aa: CASSLSGGATTQYF
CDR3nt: TGTGCCAGCAGCCTCAGCGGGGGGGCCACGACCCAGTACTTC

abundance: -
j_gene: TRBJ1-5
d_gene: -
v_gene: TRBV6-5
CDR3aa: CASRRGNQPQHF
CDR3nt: TGTGCCAGCCGCCGAGGCAATCAGCCCCAGCATTTT

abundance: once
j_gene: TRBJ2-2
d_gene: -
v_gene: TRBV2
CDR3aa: CASRSFGELFF
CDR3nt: TGTGCCAGCAGGTCGTTCGGGGAGCTGTTTTTT

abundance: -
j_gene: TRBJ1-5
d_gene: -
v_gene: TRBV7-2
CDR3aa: CASTRAGNQPQHF
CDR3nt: TGTGCCAGCACCAGGGCCGGCAATCAGCCCCAGCATTTT

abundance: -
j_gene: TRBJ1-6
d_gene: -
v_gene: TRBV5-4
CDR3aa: CASQREGPSYNSPLHF
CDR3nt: TGTGCCAGTCAAAGAGAGGGGCCTTCCTATAATTCACCCCTCCACTTT

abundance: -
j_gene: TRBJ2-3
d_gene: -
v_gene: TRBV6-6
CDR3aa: CASSYTTSLDTQYF
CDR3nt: TGTGCCAGCAGTTACACAACTAGCCTAGATACGCAGTATTTT

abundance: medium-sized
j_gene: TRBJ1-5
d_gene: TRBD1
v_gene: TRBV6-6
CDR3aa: CASIGTGDQPQHF
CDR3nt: TGTGCCAGCATCGGGACAGGGGATCAGCCCCAGCATTTT

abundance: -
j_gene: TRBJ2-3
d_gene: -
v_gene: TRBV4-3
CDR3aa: CASSQETAGYTDTQYF
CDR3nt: TGCGCCAGCAGCCAAGAAACGGCGGGCTACACAGATACGCAGTATTTT

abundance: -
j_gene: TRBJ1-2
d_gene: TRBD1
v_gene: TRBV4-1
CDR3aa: CASSQWDRGSYGYTF
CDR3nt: TGCGCCAGCAGCCAATGGGACAGGGGTTCCTATGGCTACACCTTC

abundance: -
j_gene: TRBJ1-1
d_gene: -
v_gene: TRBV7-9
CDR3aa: CASSLRGRGGNTEAFF
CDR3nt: TGTGCCAGCAGTCTGCGTGGACGGGGAGGCAACACTGAAGCTTTCTTT

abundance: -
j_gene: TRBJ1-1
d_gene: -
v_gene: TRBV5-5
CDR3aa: CASSPYTGRDTEAFF
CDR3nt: TGTGCCAGCAGCCCATACACAGGGAGGGACACTGAAGCTTTCTTT

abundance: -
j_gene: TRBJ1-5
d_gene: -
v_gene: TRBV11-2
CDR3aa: CASSLDVGQPQHF
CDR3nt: TGTGCCAGCAGCTTAGATGTTGGGCAGCCCCAGCATTTT

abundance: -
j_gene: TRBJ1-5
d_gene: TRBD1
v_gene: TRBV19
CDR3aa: CASSPGQGRVNQPQHF
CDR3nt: TGTGCCAGTAGTCCGGGACAGGGTCGCGTAAATCAGCCCCAGCATTTT

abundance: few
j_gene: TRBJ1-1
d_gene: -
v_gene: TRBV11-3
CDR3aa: CASSNTRSEAFF
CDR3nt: TGTGCCAGCAGCAATACAAGGTCTGAAGCTTTCTTT

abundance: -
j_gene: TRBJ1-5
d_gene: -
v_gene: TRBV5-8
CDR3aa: CASSPWGSGEPPLHF
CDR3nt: TGTGCCAGCAGCCCCTGGGGTTCGGGCGAGCCACCCCTTCATTTT

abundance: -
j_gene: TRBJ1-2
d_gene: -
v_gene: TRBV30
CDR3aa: CAWTAQNYGYTF
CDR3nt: TGTGCCTGGACGGCGCAGAACTATGGCTACACCTTC

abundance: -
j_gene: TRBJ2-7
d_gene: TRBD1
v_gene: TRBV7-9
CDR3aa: CASSGRTGRAYEQYF
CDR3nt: TGTGCCAGCAGCGGAAGGACAGGGCGAGCCTACGAGCAGTACTTC

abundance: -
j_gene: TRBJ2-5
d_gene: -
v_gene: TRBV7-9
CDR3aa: CASSLIISSKQETQYF
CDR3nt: TGTGCCAGCAGCTTAATAATCTCTTCTAAACAAGAGACCCAGTACTTC

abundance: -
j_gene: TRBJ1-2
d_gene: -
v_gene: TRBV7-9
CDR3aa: CASGGSGYAGRAGYTF
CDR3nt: TGTGCCAGCGGAGGCTCTGGTTATGCGGGGCGTGCTGGCTACACCTTC

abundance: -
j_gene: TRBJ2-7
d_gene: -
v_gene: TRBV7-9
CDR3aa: CASSLGTSGVDEQYF
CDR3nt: TGTGCCAGCAGCTTAGGCACCTCTGGGGTGGACGAGCAGTACTTC

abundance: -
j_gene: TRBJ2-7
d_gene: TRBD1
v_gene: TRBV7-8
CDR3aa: CASSLGGTVSYEQYF
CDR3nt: TGTGCCAGCAGCTTAGGTGGGACAGTCTCCTACGAGCAGTACTTC

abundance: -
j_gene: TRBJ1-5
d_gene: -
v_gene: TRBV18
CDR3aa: CASSPPLISGASNQPQHF
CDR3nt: TGTGCCAGCTCACCACCTTTGATATCAGGGGCGAGCAATCAGCCCCAGCATTTT

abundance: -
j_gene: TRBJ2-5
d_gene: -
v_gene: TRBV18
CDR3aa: CASSPQKTQYF
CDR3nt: TGTGCCAGCTCACCCCAAAAGACCCAGTACTTC

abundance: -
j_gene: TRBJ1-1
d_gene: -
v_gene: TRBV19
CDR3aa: CASRTGPANTEAFF
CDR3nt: TGTGCCAGTAGGACGGGACCAGCGAACACTGAAGCTTTCTTT

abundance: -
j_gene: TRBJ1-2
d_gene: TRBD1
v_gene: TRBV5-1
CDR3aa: CASSPGARGRNYGYTF
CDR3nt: TGCGCCAGCAGCCCCGGGGCGAGGGGGCGCAACTATGGCTACACCTTC

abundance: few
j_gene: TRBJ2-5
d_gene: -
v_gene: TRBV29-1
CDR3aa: CSVLDSKETQYF
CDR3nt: TGCAGCGTTCTTGACTCGAAAGAGACCCAGTACTTC

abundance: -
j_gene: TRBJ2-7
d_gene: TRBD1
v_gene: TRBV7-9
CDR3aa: CASSRGGRSYEQYF
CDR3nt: TGTGCCAGCAGCCGAGGGGGCAGGTCCTACGAGCAGTACTTC

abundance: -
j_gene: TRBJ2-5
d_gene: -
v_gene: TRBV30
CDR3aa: CAWTSSRWETQYF
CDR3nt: TGTGCCTGGACGAGTTCTCGGTGGGAGACCCAGTACTTC

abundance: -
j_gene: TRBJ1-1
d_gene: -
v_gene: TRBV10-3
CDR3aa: CAISAGQLNTEAFF
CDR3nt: TGTGCCATCAGTGCCGGACAGTTAAACACTGAAGCTTTCTTT

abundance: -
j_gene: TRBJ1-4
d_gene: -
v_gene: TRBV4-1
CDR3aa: CASSQVGWNEKLFF
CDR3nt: TGCGCCAGCAGCCAAGTTGGGTGGAATGAAAAACTGTTTTTT

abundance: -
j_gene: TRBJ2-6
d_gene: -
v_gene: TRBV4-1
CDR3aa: CASSQGERAGANVLTF
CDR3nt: TGCGCCAGCAGCCAAGGGGAGCGGGCCGGGGCCAACGTCCTGACTTTC

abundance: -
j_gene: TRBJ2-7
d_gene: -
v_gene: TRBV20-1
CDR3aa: CSASLVDEQYF
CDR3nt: TGCAGTGCTAGTCTGGTCGACGAGCAGTACTTC

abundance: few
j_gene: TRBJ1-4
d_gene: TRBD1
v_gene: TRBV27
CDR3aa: CARPIRQGEEEKLFF
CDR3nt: TGTGCCAGGCCGATACGACAGGGTGAAGAGGAAAAACTGTTTTTT

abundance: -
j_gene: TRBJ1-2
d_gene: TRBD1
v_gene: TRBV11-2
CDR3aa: CASKGAWGYTF
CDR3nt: TGTGCCAGCAAGGGGGCCTGGGGCTACACCTTC

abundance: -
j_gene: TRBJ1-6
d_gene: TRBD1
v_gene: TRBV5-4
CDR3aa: CASSFNTGTGLSPLHF
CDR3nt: TGTGCCAGCAGCTTCAACACCGGGACAGGGTTGTCACCCCTCCACTTT

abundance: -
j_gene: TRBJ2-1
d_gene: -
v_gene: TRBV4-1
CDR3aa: CASSHRVGRGQVEQFF
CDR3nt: TGCGCCAGCAGCCACCGAGTGGGGCGGGGACAAGTTGAGCAGTTCTTC

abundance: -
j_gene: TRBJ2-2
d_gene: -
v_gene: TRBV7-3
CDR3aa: CASSGQPNTGELFF
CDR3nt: TGTGCCAGCAGCGGTCAGCCAAACACCGGGGAGCTGTTTTTT